This T cell receptor (beta chain) was observed in a study of blood T cell repertoires in COVID-19 (dated by TCRdb to 2020 to 2021). Describing the broader study: Samples covering the acute and convalescent phases of COVID-19 were provided by collaborators in the United States, Italy and Spain. Deeply sampled blood TCRbeta repertoires from subjects exposed to, actively infected with, or recovered from COVID-19 were included in the dataset. A freely available public database, intended as a resource for researchers studying the immune response to SARS-CoV-2, is where the repertoires were released. The material from the prospective study consisted of cDNA or gDNA derived from T cells, B-cell-depleted T cells, or PBMCs. The samples were drawn from the first 160 participants of the ongoing ImmuneRACE study and from 950 to 1,500 subjects provided by 6 global collaborators. Nearly every sample came with metadata listing a de-identified subject ID, COVID-19 status, age in years and sex. Where available, HLA class I and class II types were taken from metadata supplied by the sample provider and were not determined by assay-based typing.

The immunoSEQ Assay, a bias-controlled multiplex PCR, was used to amplify TCRbeta CDR3 regions from genomic DNA. The paper's data handling went like this. The number of nucleated cells in each sample was estimated by amplification of reference gene primers within the assay. To quantify the absolute abundance of each unique TCRbeta CDR3 rearrangement, sequence reads were collapsed and filtered. For each sample, productive Simpson clonality was calculated as the square root of Simpson's diversity index across productive rearrangements. What TCRdb holds here is the immuneACCESS table cut down to in-frame rearrangements. Part of the clones is not present; checked against another copy, under half of the missing clones reflect an unresolved V gene, and the others are unexplained. V, J and clone size were drawn from that table, and D and trimming were deduced from the DNA. In this sample the table shows roughly 180,000 clones, 80% to 90% of which occur a single time. In total, the top ten clones hold about an eighth of the sample.

As concerns this clone: What antigen it recognizes has not been identified. No base-level quality is on record; no much larger clone is a single base apart.

The paper as a whole reports these results and caveats: The quantity of clinical and demographic metadata differed by source and by participant and was supplied without curation.

Enrolling through a virtual design, the prospective study's participants ranged in age from roughly 18 to 90 years and lived across roughly 23 United States geographic areas. Cohort assignment in the prospective study relied on participant-reported clinical history from a screening survey and a study questionnaire. Recovered participants in ImmuneRACE Cohort 3 were defined as having two consecutive negative NP/OP PCR tests, clearance from a healthcare professional, or resolution of symptoms. Mobile phlebotomists in the prospective study collected whole blood, serum and a nasopharyngeal or oropharyngeal swab from every participant. Prospective study participants could optionally give additional blood draws and questionnaires over an approximately two-month period. Prospective study blood samples were shipped either frozen or at room temperature before DNA extraction. The sequence was obtained from a man aged 35 to 55 who had recovered from COVID-19. Sequenced input: PBMCs or T cells enriched from blood (not recorded which).

The nucleotide sequence is given as TGTGCCAGCAGTGACCTCTCCTACGAGCAGTACTTC. Translation gives CASSDLSYEQYF. The rearrangement combines TRBV25-1 with TRBJ2-7; the D gene remains uncertain. V and J lose 3 bases and 0 bases, and a span of 3 bases separates them. CDR1 and CDR2 are drawn from the germline V gene: MGHDK, SYGVNS. The cysteine opens and the phenylalanine closes a CDR3 of 12 amino acids. Only the CDR3 DNA is retained, 36 bases long and in frame from the first base.